Below, one TCR beta chain is given with its context. The clone's antigen remains unknown. Base-call qualities are not available, and no considerably larger clone is one nucleotide away. The data originate from a study of Ad26.COV2.S vaccination and SARS-CoV-2 variants listed by TCRdb under 2021. Some background on the complete study: Donors in the vaccine arm were drawn from COV1001, a multicentre, randomized, double-blind, placebo-controlled phase I-IIa trial testing Ad26.COV2.S in healthy adults. Throughout the experiments and outcome assessment, investigators stayed blinded to trial group allocation. Sequencing of the TCRbeta repertoire served to evaluate the specificity and breadth of SARS-CoV-2-reactive T cell receptors following Ad26.COV2.S vaccination. The TCR-sequenced set comprised approximately 30 samples: around 20 Ad26.COV2.S vaccine recipients, 5 placebo recipients and 8 SARS-CoV-2 convalescent individuals. Ad26.COV2.S was given intramuscularly at 5x10^10 or 1x10^11 viral particles, as a single shot or as two shots 56 days apart. Trial participants were randomized into five groups of five, in which low-dose or high-dose Ad26.COV2.S was given once or twice, or placebo was given on both occasions. What the study reported, not specific to this receptor: The authors noted that total T cell responses may have been underestimated by the TCR breadth and depth analyses. After vaccination, substantial breadth of spike-specific CD8+ and CD4+ T cell responses was reported. The study was not powered for comparison of responses between vaccine doses or regimens. Vaccine and placebo recipients had comparable non-spike TCR breadth, which fits with the vaccine containing only spike. Compared with placebo recipients, Ad26.COV2.S recipients showed higher spike-specific TCR breadth (P = 0.0014).

The CDR3 has 13 amino acids, counting the end cysteine and phenylalanine. Left in the record is the CDR3 DNA by itself, 39 bases read in frame from the first base. V gives up 5 bases and J gives up 4 bases, and the segment between their germline ends measures 12 bases. CDR1 and CDR2 are read off the germline V gene (reference sequence) as LGHDT and YNNKEL. The immunoSEQ Assay was the method used to sequence TCRbeta CDR3 regions. After extraction, genomic DNA underwent amplification by bias-controlled multiplex PCR, followed by high-throughput sequencing. As for the original processing: To quantify the absolute abundance of every unique TCRbeta CDR3 region, sequences were collapsed and filtered. Usable DNA was measured by amplifying reference genes present in all nucleated cells, and TCRbeta template counts were normalized to that usable DNA to estimate T cell fraction. Repertoire TCRs were annotated as SARS-CoV-2-specific when V gene, CDR3 amino acid sequence and J gene were exactly matched to a known reactive TCR set. The reference SARS-CoV-2 TCR set came from MIRA and was filtered for enrichment in COVID-19-positive ImmuneCODE repertoires, removing public or cross-reactive TCRs. Using the MIRA antigens, annotated TCRs were further analysed by specific ORF or by position within an ORF. Breadth was defined as annotated unique rearrangements over total unique productive rearrangements; depth was the summed frequency of those rearrangements. Two-sided Wilcoxon rank-sum tests were applied when comparing TCR breadth between groups. In TCRdb, the immuneACCESS table is reduced to in-frame sequences with V and J assigned. These tables do not hold every clone; where another copy was compared, an unresolved V gene accounts for under half, and the others remain unexplained. That table gives V, J and clone size, and the DNA gave D and trimming. Counted in this sample were 300,000 to 350,000 clones; about 85% of them appeared once. Clones ranked in the top ten supply 2% to 2.5% of the sample.

In light of the paper, this sample's treatment or condition label describes: roughly 20 received Ad26.COV2.S at low or high dose, single or two shots; about 5 received placebo; per-sample allocation not given. For vaccine and placebo recipients, repertoires were sequenced using samples collected on day 63 after the first injection. In Cohort 1b, about two dozen adults aged 18-55 years were enrolled at a single site in Boston, USA, between 29 July and 7 August 2020. Ad26.COV2.S was a replication-incompetent adenovirus type 26 vector that expressed a prefusion-stabilized SARS-CoV-2 spike protein derived from the original Wuhan strain.

This sample comprised peripheral blood, obtained in a trial of Ad26.COV2.S vaccine versus placebo. Here the chain combines TRBV3-1 (or the pseudogene TRBV3-2) and TRBJ2-7; the D gene is possibly TRBD1, with 5 bases matching. This TCR derives from a person aged 18-60 years who received the Ad26.COV2.S COVID-19 vaccine or a placebo. The encoded CDR3 is CASSTRTNYEQYF. In nucleotides, the sequence is TGTGCCAGCAGCACCAGGACAAATTACGAGCAGTACTTC.